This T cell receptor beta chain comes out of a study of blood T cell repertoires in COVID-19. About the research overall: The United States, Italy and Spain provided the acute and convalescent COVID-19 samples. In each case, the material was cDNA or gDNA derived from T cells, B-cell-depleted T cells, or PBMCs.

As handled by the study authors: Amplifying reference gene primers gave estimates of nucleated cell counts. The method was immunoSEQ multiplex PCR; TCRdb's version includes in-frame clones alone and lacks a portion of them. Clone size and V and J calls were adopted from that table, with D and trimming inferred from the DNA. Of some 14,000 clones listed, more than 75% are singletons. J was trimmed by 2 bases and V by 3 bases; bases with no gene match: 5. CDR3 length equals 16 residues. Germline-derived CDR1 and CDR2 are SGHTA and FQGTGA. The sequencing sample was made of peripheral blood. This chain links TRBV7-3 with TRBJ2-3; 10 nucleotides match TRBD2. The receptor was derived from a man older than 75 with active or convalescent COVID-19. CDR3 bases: TGTGCCAGCAGCTTGCGAGGACTAGCGGACACAGATACGCAGTATTTT. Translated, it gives CASSLRGLADTDTQYF.